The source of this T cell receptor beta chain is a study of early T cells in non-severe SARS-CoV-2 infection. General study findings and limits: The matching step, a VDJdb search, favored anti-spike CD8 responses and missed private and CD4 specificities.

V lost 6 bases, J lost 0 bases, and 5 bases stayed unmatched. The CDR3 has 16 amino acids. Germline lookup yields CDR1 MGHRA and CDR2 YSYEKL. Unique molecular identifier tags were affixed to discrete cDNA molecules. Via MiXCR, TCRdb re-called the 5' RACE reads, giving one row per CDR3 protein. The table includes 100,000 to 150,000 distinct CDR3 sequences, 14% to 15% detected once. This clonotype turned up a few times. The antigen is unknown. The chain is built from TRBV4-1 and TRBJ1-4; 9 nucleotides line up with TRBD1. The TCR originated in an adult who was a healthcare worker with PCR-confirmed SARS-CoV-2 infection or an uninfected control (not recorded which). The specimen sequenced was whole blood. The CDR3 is CASSYRGQATNEKLFF. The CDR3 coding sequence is TGCGCCAGCAGTTACAGGGGGCAAGCAACTAATGAAAAACTGTTTTTT.